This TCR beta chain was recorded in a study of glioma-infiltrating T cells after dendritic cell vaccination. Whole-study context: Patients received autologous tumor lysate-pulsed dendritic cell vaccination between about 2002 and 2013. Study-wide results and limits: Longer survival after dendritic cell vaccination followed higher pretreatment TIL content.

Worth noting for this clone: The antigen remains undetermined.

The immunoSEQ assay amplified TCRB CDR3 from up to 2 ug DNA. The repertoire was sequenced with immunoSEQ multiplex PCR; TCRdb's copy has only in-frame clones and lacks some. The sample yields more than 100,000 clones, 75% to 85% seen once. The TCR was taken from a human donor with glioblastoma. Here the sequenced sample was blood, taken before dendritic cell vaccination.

CDR3 in amino acids: CASSPTSSETQYF. CDR3 sequence (DNA): TGTGCCAGTTCTCCGACTAGTTCGGAGACCCAGTACTTC. The V and J genes are TRBV19 and TRBJ2-5; weak D call: TRBD2 (6 bases). The CDR3 is 13 residues long. Germline values: CDR1 LNHDA, CDR2 SQIVND (reference sequence). Trimming left V 8 bases short and J 5 bases short, with 15 bases between.